This TCR beta chain was sequenced during a study of blood T cell repertoires in COVID-19. Produced via immunoSEQ multiplex PCR; TCRdb's table is partial and in-frame only. This sample carries 200,000 to 250,000 clones, roughly 86% of them seen once, and the ten largest clones take 3.5% to 4.5%. The junction had 9 bases not matched to a gene; V was cut back by 4 bases and J by 10 bases. This CDR3 contains 15 residues. Germline CDR1 and CDR2: SGHRS and YFSETQ. The sample was peripheral blood. The J gene is TRBJ1-6, the V gene TRBV5-1; TRBD1 aligns across 9 bases. The source of this sequence is a man aged 45-65 years with acute or convalescent COVID-19. The CDR3 region has the DNA TGCGCCAGCAGCAAGGGACAGGGTGACTACTCACCCCTCCACTTT. Translating gives CASSKGQGDYSPLHF.